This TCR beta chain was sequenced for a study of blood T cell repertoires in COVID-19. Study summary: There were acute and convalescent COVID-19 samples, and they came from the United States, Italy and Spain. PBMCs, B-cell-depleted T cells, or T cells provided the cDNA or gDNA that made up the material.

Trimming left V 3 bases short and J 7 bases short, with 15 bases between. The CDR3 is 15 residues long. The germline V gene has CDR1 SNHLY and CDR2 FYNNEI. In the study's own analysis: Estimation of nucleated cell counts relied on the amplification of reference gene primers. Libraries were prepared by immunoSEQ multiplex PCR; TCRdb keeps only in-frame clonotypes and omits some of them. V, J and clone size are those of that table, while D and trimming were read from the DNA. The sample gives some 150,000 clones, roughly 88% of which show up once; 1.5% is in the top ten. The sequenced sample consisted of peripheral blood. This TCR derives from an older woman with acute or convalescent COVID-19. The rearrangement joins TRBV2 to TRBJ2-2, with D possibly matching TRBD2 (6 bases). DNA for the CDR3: TGTGCCAGCAGTGATTCGCCCCGGGGAGGCGGGGAGCTGTTTTTT. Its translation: CASSDSPRGGGELFF.